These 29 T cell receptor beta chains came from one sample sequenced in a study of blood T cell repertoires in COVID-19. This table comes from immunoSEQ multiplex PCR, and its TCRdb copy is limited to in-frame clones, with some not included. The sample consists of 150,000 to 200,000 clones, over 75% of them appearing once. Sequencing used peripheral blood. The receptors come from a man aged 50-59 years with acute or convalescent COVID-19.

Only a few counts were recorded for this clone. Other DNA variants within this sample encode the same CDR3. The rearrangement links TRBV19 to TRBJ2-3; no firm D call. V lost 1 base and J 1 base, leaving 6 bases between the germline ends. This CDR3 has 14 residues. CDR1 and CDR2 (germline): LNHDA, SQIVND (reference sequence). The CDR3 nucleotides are TGTGCCAGTAGTATAGGAGGAGGCACAGATACGCAGTATTTT. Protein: CASSIGGGTDTQYF.

CDR3 amino acids: CAIRPGQGGTDTQYF. The CDR3 DNA is TGTGCCATCAGACCCGGACAGGGAGGCACAGATACGCAGTATTTT. The genes are TRBV10-3 and TRBJ2-3; 8 nucleotides match TRBD1. The CDR3 is made up of 15 amino acids. J was trimmed by 1 base and V by 6 bases; bases with no gene match: 6. Germline V CDR1 and CDR2: ENHRY, SYGVKD.

The DNA for the CDR3 is TGTGCCAGCAGCCCGAACTACGGGGGCGGGGGCGCCGATACGCAGTATTTT. It codes for CASSPNYGGGGADTQYF. The chain employs TRBV3-1 (or the pseudogene TRBV3-2) and TRBJ2-3, with D possibly matching TRBD2 (7 bases). Per the germline V gene, CDR1 is LGHDT and CDR2 is YNNKEL (reference sequence). CDR3 length: 17 residues. Trimming shortened V by 4 bases and J by 6 bases, and 23 bases separated the two germline ends.

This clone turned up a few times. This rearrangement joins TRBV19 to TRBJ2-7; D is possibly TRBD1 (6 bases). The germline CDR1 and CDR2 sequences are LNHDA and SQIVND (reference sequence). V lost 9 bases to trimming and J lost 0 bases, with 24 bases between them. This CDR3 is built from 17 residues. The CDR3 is CARIKRVGGPSSYEQYF. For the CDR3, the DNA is TGTGCCAGAATTAAACGGGTTGGGGGCCCAAGCTCCTACGAGCAGTACTTC.

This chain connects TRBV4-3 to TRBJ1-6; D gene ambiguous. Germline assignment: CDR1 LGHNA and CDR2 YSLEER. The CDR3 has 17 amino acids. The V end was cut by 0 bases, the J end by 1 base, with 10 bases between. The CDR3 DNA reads TGCGCCAGCAGCCAAGATCCCTCGGGATCCTATAATTCACCCCTCCACTTT. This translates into CASSQDPSGSYNSPLHF.

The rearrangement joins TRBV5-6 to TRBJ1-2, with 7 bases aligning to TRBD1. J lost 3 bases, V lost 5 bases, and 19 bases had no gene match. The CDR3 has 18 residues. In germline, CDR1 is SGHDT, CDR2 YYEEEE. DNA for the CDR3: TGTGCCAGCAGTTCCCAAACGACAGGGTCATGGCCTGACTATGGCTACACCTTC. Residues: CASSSQTTGSWPDYGYTF.

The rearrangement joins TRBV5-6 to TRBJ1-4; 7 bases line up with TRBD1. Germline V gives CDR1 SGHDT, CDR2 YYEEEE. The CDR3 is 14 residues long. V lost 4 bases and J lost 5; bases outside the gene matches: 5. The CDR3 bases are TGTGCCAGCAGCACGGGACAGATCAATGAAAAACTGTTTTTT. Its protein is CASSTGQINEKLFF.

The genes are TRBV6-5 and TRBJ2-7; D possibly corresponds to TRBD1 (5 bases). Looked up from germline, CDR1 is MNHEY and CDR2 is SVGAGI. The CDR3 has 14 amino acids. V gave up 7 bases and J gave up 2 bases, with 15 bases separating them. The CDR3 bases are TGTGCCAGCACCGGGTGGACACCGACCTACGAGCAGTACGTC. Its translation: CASTGWTPTYEQYV.

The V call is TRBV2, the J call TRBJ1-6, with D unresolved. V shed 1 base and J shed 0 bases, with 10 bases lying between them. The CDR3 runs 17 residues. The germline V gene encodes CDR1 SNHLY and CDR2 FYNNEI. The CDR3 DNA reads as TGTGCCAGCAGTGAAGGGGGAGGAAGCTCCTATAATTCACCCCTCCACTTT. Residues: CASSEGGGSSYNSPLHF.

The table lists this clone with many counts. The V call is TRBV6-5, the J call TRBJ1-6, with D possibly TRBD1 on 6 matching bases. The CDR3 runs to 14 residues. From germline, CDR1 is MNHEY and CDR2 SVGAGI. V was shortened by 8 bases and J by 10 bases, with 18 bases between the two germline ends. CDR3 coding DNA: TGTGCCAGCGGCGAGACAGGAGGAGGCTCACCCCTCCACTTT. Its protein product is CASGETGGGSPLHF.

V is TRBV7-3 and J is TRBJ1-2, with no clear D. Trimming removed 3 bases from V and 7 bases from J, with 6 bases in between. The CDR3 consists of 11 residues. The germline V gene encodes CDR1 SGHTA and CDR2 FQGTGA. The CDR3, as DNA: TGTGCCAGCAGCTTGGGCCGTGGCTACACCTTC. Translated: CASSLGRGYTF.

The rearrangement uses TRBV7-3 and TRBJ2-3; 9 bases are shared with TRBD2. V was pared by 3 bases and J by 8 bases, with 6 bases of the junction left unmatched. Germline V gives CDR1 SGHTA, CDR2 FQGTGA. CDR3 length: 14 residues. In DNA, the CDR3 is TGTGCCAGCAGCTTTAGCGGGGGTTCCAGTACGCAGTATTTT. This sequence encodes CASSFSGGSSTQYF. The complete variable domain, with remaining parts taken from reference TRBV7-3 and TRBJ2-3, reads GAGVSQTPSNKVTEKGKYVELRCDPISGHTALYWYRQSLGQGPEFLIYFQGTGAADDSGLPNDRFFAVRPEGSVSTLKIQRTERGDSAVYLCASSFSGGSSTQYFGPGTRLTVL.

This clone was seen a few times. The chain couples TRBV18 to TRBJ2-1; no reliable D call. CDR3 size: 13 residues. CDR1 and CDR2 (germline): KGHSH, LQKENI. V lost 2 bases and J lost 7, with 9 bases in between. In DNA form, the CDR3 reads TGTGCCAGCTCACCAACAGTGGTGAATGAGCAGTTCTTC. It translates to CASSPTVVNEQFF.

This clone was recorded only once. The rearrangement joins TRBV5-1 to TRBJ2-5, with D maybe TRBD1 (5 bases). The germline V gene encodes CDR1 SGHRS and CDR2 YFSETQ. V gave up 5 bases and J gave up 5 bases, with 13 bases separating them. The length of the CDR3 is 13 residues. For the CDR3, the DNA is TGCGCCAGCAGGCAGGGCCGCCAGGAGACCCAGTACTTC. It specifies CASRQGRQETQYF.

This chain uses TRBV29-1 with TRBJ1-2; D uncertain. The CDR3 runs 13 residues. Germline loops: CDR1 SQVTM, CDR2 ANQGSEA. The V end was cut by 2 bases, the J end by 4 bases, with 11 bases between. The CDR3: CSVEPRSSYGYTF. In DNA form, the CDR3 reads TGCAGCGTTGAACCCAGGTCCAGCTATGGCTACACCTTC.

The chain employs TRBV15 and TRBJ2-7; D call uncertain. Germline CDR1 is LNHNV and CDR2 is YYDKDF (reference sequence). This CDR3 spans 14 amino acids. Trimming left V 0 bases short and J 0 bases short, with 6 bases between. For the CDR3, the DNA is TGTGCCACCAGCAGAGATCGGTCCTCCTACGAGCAGTACGTC. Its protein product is CATSRDRSSYEQYV.

CDR3 sequence (DNA): TGTGCCAGCTCATACGGACAGCCTTTGAACAATGAGCAGTTCTTC. This codes for CASSYGQPLNNEQFF. The rearrangement links TRBV18 to TRBJ2-1; D might be TRBD1 (6 bases). Germline CDR1 is KGHSH and CDR2 is LQKENI. V gave up 5 bases and J gave up 5 bases, with 16 bases separating them. This CDR3 has 15 residues.

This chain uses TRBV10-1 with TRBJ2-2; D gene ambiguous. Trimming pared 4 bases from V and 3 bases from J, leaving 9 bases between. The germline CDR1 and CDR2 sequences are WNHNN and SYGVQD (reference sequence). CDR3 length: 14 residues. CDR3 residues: CASSGNSHTGELFF. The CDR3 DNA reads TGCGCCAGCAGTGGGAACAGTCACACCGGGGAGCTGTTTTTT.

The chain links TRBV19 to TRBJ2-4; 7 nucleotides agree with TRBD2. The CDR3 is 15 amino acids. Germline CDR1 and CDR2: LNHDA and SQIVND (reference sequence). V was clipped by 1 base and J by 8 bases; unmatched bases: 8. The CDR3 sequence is CASSIVAGRRDIQYF. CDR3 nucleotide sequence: TGTGCCAGTAGTATAGTTGCCGGGAGGAGGGACATTCAGTACTTC.

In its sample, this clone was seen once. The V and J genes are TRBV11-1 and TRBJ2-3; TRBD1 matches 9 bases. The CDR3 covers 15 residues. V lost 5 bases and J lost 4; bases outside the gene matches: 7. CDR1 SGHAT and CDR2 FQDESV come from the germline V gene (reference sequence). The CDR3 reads CASSPRQGGADTQYF. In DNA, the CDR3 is TGTGCCAGCAGCCCACGACAGGGGGGAGCAGATACGCAGTATTTT.

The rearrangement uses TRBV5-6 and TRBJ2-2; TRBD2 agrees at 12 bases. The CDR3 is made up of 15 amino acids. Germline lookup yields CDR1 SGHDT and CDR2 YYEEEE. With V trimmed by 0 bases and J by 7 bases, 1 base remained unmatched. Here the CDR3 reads CASSLGTSGNGELFF. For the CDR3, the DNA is TGTGCCAGCAGCTTGGGGACTAGCGGGAACGGGGAGCTGTTTTTT.

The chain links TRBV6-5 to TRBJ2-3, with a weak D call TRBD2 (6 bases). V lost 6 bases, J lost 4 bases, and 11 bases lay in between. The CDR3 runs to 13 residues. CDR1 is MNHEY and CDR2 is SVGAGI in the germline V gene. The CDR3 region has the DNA TGTGCCAGCAGCCGACTAGAATCAGATACGCAGTATTTT. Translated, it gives CASSRLESDTQYF.

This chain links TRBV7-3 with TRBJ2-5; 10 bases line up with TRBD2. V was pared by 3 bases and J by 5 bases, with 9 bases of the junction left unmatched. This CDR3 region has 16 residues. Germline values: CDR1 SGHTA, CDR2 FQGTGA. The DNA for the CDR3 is TGTGCCAGCAGCTTCGGGATAGCGGGAGGCGGCGAGACCCAGTACTTC. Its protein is CASSFGIAGGGETQYF.

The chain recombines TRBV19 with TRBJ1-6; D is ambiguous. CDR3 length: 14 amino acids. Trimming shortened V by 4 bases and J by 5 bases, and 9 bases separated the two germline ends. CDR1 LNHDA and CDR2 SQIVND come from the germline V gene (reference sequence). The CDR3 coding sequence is TGTGCCAGTAGTAGCGGGGTACATAATTCACCCCTCCACTTT. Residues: CASSSGVHNSPLHF.

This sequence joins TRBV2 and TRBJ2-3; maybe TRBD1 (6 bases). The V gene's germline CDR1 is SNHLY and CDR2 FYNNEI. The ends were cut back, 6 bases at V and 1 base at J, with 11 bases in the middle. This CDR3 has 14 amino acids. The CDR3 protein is CASRTGFGTDTQYF. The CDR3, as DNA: TGTGCCAGCAGGACAGGTTTTGGCACAGATACGCAGTATTTT.

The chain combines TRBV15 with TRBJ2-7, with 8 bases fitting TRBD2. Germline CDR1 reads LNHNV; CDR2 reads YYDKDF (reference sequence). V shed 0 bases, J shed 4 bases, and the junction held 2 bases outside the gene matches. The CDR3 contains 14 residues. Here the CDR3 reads CATSRDLAGYEQYF. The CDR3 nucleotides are TGTGCCACCAGCAGAGATTTAGCGGGGTACGAGCAGTACTTC.

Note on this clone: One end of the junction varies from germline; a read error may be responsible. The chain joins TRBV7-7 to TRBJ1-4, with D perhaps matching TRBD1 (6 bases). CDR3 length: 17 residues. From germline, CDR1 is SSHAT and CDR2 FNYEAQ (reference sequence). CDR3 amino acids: CASRPDRRSATNEKLFF. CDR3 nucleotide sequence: TGTGCTAGCAGACCCGACAGGAGAAGTGCAACTAATGAAAAACTGTTTTTT.

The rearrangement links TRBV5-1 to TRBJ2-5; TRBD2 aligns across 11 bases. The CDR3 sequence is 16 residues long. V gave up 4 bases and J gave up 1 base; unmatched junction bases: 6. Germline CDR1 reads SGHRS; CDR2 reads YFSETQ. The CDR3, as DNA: TGCGCCAGCAGCACCCTAGCGGGGGGCCCCCAAGAGACCCAGTACTTC. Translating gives CASSTLAGGPQETQYF. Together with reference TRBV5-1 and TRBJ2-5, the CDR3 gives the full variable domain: KAGVTQTPRYLIKTRGQQVTLSCSPISGHRSVSWYQQTPGQGLQFLFEYFSETQRNKGNFPGRFSGRQFSNSRSEMNVSTLELGDSALYLCASSTLAGGPQETQYFGPGTRLLVL.

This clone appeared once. The CDR3 reads CASSLVDIGQPQHF. CDR3 bases: TGTGCCAGCAGCTTAGTTGACATAGGACAGCCCCAGCATTTT. The rearrangement joins TRBV11-2 to TRBJ1-5; D not resolved. The CDR3 covers 14 residues. Per the germline V gene, CDR1 is SGHAT and CDR2 is FQNNGV. Trimming left V 1 base short and J 7 bases short, with 11 bases between. Supplemented by reference TRBV11-2 and TRBJ1-5, the full variable domain reads EAGVAQSPRYKIIEKRQSVAFWCNPISGHATLYWYQQILGQGPKLLIQFQNNGVVDDSQLPKDRFSAERLKGVDSTLKIQPAKLEDSAVYLCASSLVDIGQPQHFGDGTRLSIL.